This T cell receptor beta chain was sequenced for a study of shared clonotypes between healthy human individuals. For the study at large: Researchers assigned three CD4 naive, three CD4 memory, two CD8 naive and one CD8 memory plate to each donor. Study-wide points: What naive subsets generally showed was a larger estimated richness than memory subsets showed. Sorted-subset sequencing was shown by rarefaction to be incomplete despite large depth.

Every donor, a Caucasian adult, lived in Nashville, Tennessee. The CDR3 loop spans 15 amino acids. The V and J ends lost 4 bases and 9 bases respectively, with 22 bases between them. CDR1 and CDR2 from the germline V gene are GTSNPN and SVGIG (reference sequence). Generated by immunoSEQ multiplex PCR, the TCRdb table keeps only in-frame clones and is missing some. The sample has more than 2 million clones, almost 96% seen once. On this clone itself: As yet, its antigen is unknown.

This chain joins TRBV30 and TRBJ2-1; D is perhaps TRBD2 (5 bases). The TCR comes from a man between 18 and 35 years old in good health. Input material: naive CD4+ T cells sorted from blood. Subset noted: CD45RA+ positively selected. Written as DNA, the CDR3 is TGTGCCTGGACTAAGGCCATCCAACTAGTCGGTGAGCAGTTCTTC. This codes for CAWTKAIQLVGEQFF.